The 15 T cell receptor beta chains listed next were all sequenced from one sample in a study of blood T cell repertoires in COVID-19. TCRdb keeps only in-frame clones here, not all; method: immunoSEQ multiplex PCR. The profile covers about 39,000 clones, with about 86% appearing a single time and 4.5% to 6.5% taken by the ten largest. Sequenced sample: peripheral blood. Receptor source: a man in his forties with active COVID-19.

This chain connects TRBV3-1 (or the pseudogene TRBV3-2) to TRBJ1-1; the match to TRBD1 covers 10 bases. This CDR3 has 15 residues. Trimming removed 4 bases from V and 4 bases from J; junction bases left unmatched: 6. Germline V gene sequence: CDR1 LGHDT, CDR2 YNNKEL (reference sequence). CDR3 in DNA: TGTGCCAGCAGCCCGCCCGGACAGGGGGGCACTGAAGCTTTCTTT. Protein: CASSPPGQGGTEAFF.

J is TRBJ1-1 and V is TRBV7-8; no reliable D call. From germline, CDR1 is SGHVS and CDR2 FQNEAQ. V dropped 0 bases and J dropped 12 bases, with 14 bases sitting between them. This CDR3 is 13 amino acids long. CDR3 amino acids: CASSLALLKAPFF. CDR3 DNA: TGTGCCAGCAGCTTAGCGCTACTAAAGGCCCCTTTCTTT.

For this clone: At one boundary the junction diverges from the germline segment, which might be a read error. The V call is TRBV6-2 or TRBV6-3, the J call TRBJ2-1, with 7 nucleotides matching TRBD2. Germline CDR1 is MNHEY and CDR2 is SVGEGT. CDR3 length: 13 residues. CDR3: CASSRRDYDEQFF. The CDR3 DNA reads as TGTGCCAGCAGTCGCCGGGACTACGATGAGCAGTTCTTC.

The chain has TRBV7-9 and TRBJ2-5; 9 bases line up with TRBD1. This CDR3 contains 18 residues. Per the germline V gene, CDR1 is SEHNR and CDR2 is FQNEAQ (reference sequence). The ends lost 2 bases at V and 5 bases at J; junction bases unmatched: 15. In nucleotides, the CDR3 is TGTGCCAGCAGCTTACTGAAGGGACAGGGCTCTTTCGGGGAGACCCAGTACTTC. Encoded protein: CASSLLKGQGSFGETQYF.

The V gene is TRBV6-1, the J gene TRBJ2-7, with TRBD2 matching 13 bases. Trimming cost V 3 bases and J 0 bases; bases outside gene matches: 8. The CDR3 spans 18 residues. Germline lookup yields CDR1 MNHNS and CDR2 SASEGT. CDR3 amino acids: CASSERLAGGLVSYEQYF. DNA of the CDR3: TGTGCCAGCAGTGAGAGACTAGCGGGAGGTCTAGTCTCCTACGAGCAGTACTTC.

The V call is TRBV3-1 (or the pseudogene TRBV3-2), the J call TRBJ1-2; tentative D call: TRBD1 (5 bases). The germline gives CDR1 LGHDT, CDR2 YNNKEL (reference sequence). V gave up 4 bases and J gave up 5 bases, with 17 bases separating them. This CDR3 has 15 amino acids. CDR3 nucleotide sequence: TGTGCCAGCAGCCGAGCCACAAGGGGTTGGTATGGCTACACCTTC. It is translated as CASSRATRGWYGYTF.

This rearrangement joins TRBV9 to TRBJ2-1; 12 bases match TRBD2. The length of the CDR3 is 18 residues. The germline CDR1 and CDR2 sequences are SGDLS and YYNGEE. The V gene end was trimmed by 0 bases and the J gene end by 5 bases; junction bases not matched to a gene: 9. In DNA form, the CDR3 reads TGTGCCAGCAGCGTAGGCCTCCCAGGACTAGCGGGACACAATGAGCAGTTCTTC. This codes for CASSVGLPGLAGHNEQFF.

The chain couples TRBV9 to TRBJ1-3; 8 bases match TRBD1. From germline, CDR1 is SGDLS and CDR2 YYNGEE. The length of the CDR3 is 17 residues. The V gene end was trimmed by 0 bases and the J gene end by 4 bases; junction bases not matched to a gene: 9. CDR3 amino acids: CASSVAPQGARGNTIYF. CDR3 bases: TGTGCCAGCAGCGTAGCTCCCCAGGGGGCCAGAGGAAACACCATATATTTT.

CDR3 DNA sequence: TGTGCCAGCAGCCAAGATTGGACTAGCGGGAGGCCCCCGTTCTTC. Translated: CASSQDWTSGRPPFF. This sequence joins TRBV3-1 (or the pseudogene TRBV3-2) and TRBJ2-1, with TRBD2 matching 14 bases. Germline V gene data show CDR1 as LGHDT and CDR2 as YNNKEL (reference sequence). V lost 0 bases, J lost 15 bases, and 7 bases stayed unmatched. This CDR3 region has 15 residues.

CDR3 sequence (DNA): TGTGCCAGCAGCGCAGTGGACAGGGGTGTTGTCACAGATACGCAGTATTTT. This gives the protein CASSAVDRGVVTDTQYF. The chain couples TRBV9 to TRBJ2-3; 9 nucleotides line up with TRBD1. V gave up 3 bases and J gave up 2 bases; unmatched junction bases: 10. CDR3 size: 17 residues. Looked up from germline, CDR1 is SGDLS and CDR2 is YYNGEE.

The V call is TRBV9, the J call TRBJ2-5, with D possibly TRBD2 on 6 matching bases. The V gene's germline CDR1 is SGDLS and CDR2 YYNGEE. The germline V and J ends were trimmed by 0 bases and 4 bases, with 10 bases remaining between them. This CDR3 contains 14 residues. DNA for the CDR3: TGTGCCAGCAGCGTAGCGGTGGGGGGAGAGACCCAGTACTTC. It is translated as CASSVAVGGETQYF.

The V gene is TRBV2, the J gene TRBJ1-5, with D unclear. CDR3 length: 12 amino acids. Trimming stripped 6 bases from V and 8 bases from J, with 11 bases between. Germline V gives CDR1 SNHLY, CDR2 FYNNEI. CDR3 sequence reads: CASRKDDKPQHF. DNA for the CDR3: TGTGCCAGCAGAAAGGATGACAAGCCCCAGCATTTT.

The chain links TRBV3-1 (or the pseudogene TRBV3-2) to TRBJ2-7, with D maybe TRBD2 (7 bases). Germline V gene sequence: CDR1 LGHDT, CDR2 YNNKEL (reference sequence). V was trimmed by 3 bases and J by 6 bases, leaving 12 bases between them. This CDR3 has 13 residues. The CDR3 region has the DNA TGTGCCAGCAGCCATCGGGGGGCACGCGAGCAGTACTTC. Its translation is CASSHRGAREQYF.

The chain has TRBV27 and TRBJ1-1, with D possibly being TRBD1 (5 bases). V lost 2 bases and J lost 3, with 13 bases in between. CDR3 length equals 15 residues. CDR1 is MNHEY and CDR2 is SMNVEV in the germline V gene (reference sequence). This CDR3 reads CASSLSAGGDTEAFF. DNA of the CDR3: TGTGCCAGCAGTTTAAGTGCGGGGGGGGACACTGAAGCTTTCTTT.

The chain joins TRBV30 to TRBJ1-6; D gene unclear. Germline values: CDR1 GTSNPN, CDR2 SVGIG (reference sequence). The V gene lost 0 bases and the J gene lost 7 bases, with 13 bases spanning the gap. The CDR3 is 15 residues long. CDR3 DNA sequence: TGTGCCTGGAGTGTAGAGCAGACTTTCAATTCACCCCTCCACTTT. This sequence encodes CAWSVEQTFNSPLHF.